The rows below give T cell receptor beta chains drawn from one sample of a study of T cell responses to AZD1222 COVID-19 vaccine. Sequencing used immunoSEQ multiplex PCR; TCRdb keeps in-frame clones, though not all of them. Of 140,000 or so clones listed, 70% to 90% are singletons. Sequences were derived from peripheral blood, sampled on day 0 of AZD1222 vaccination. The receptors were gathered from an adult in good health. The CDR3 runs from the conserved cysteine through the conserved F or W. The D gene is left open where the match is weak. Size is omitted from some rows. Given values are once, few, many or a class for expanded clones.

size	V	J	D	CDR3	DNA
few	TRBV4-3	TRBJ2-1	TRBD2	CASSPRTSGVNEQFF	TGCGCCAGCAGCCCTCGGACTAGCGGGGTCAATGAGCAGTTCTTC
.	TRBV6-5	TRBJ2-3	TRBD2	CASSYGTSGTDTQYF	TGTGCCAGCAGTTACGGGACTAGCGGCACAGATACGCAGTATTTT
.	TRBV28	TRBJ1-5	TRBD1	CASSPTGGDQPQHF	TGTGCCAGCAGTCCCACAGGGGGTGATCAGCCCCAGCATTTT
once	TRBV28	TRBJ1-1	TRBD1	CASSPYVGTGGTEAFF	TGTGCCAGCAGCCCTTATGTTGGGACAGGGGGCACTGAAGCTTTCTTT
.	TRBV23-1	TRBJ2-3	.	CASKGPDYTDTQYF	TGCGCCAGCAAGGGACCGGATTACACAGATACGCAGTATTTT
.	TRBV28	TRBJ1-4	.	CASSLKLEKLFF	TGTGCCAGCAGTTTGAAACTCGAAAAACTGTTTTTT
.	TRBV4-2	TRBJ1-2	.	CASSQDSGGNYGYTF	TGTGCCAGCAGCCAAGATTCGGGGGGTAACTATGGCTACACCTTC
.	TRBV6-5	TRBJ1-2	.	CASSYDGEYGYTF	TGTGCCAGCAGTTACGACGGAGAGTATGGCTACACCTTC
.	TRBV7-3	TRBJ2-1	.	CASSEGGSYNEQFF	TGTGCCAGCAGCGAGGGGGGCTCCTACAATGAGCAGTTCTTC
.	TRBV25-1	TRBJ1-1	TRBD1	CASSISPGQGKNTEAFF	TGTGCCAGCAGTATTAGCCCGGGACAGGGGAAGAACACTGAAGCTTTCTTT
.	TRBV6-4	TRBJ2-1	TRBD2	CASSDSPGLAGGPTFF	TGTGCCAGCAGTGACTCGCCGGGACTAGCGGGAGGGCCTACGTTCTTC
once	TRBV5-1	TRBJ1-2	TRBD1	CASSITGGGQGGYTF	TGCGCCAGCAGTATTACCGGAGGGGGACAGGGAGGCTACACCTTC
once	TRBV6-5	TRBJ2-7	TRBD2	CASSFGLAESYEQYF	TGTGCCAGCAGTTTTGGGCTAGCGGAGTCCTACGAGCAGTACTTC
.	TRBV6-5	TRBJ2-1	.	CASSYGVQGSYNEQFF	TGTGCCAGCAGTTACGGTGTACAGGGCTCCTACAATGAGCAGTTCTTC
.	TRBV6-5	TRBJ2-1	TRBD2	CASRYSGFSYDEQFF	TGTGCCAGCAGATATAGCGGGTTCTCTTACGATGAGCAGTTCTTC
.	TRBV28	TRBJ1-5	TRBD1	CASSPGTGIQPQHF	TGTGCCAGCAGTCCCGGGACAGGGATCCAGCCCCAGCATTTT
.	TRBV6-1	TRBJ1-1	.	CASREGGMNTEAFF	TGTGCCAGCAGAGAGGGGGGGATGAACACTGAAGCTTTCTTT
once	TRBV18	TRBJ2-1	.	CASSPGLPGGPSEQFF	TGTGCCAGCTCACCGGGGTTACCTGGAGGGCCCAGTGAGCAGTTCTTC
.	TRBV19	TRBJ2-6	.	CASSIGGFIGSFAGANVLTF	TGTGCCAGTAGTATAGGGGGGTTTATCGGGAGCTTCGCTGGGGCCAACGTCCTGACTTTC
.	TRBV9	TRBJ2-7	TRBD2	CASSASGTSVEQYF	TGTGCCAGCAGCGCATCCGGGACTAGCGTCGAGCAGTACTTC
.	TRBV29-1	TRBJ2-5	TRBD1	CSFVPTGGRRETQYF	TGCAGCTTTGTTCCCACAGGGGGCAGAAGAGAGACCCAGTACTTC
.	TRBV11-2	TRBJ1-3	.	CASSLMLSLGNTIYF	TGTGCCAGCAGCTTAATGCTATCTTTGGGAAACACCATATATTTT
.	TRBV25-1	TRBJ1-2	.	CASSVGGTNYGYTF	TGTGCCAGCAGTGTAGGCGGGACAAACTATGGCTACACCTTC
.	TRBV7-9	TRBJ2-7	TRBD2	CASSFGTSGTVQYF	TGTGCCAGCAGCTTCGGGACTAGCGGGACAGTTCAGTACTTC
.	TRBV28	TRBJ2-7	.	CASTPSGDIRSYEQYF	TGTGCCAGCACCCCATCTGGGGACATCAGGTCCTACGAGCAGTACTTC
.	TRBV7-2	TRBJ1-1	.	CASSLALDFTEAFF	TGTGCCAGCAGCTTAGCGTTGGATTTCACTGAAGCTTTCTTT
.	TRBV13	TRBJ1-3	.	CASSFLDSTGNTIYF	TGTGCCAGCAGCTTCCTAGACAGCACTGGAAACACCATATATTTT
.	TRBV4-2	TRBJ1-2	.	CASSQDQGIYGYTF	TGTGCCAGCAGCCAAGATCAGGGGATCTATGGCTACACCTTC
.	TRBV27	TRBJ1-2	TRBD1	CASSPRQGAEGYTF	TGTGCCAGCAGTCCCCGACAGGGGGCGGAAGGCTACACCTTC
.	TRBV3-1/TRBV3-2	TRBJ2-6	.	CASSQDKQHSGANVLTF	TGTGCCAGCAGCCAAGATAAACAACACTCTGGGGCCAACGTCCTGACTTTC
.	TRBV7-8	TRBJ1-6	.	CASSLDQISSPLHF	TGTGCCAGCAGCTTAGATCAGATTTCTTCACCCCTCCACTTT
.	TRBV6-2/TRBV6-3	TRBJ2-1	TRBD2	CASSPATSGLYNEQFF	TGTGCCAGCAGCCCAGCCACTAGCGGGCTTTACAATGAGCAGTTCTTC
once	TRBV3-1/TRBV3-2	TRBJ2-2	.	CASSQQALAGELFF	TGTGCCAGCAGCCAACAGGCCTTAGCCGGGGAGCTGTTTTTT
.	TRBV29-1	TRBJ1-2	.	CSVAVQNYGYTF	TGCAGCGTTGCGGTCCAGAACTATGGCTACACCTTC
.	TRBV10-1	TRBJ2-1	.	CASSLQGSNEQFF	TGCGCCAGCAGTCTGCAGGGGTCCAATGAGCAGTTCTTC
.	TRBV15	TRBJ1-1	TRBD1	CATSRGTGGRNTEAFF	TGTGCCACCAGCAGAGGGACAGGGGGCAGGAACACTGAAGCTTTCTTT
.	TRBV4-3	TRBJ1-2	TRBD1	CASSQDGQGPGYTF	TGCGCCAGCAGCCAAGATGGACAGGGTCCCGGCTACACCTTC
.	TRBV19	TRBJ1-1	.	CASSIMTVNTEAFF	TGTGCCAGTAGTATCATGACAGTGAACACTGAAGCTTTCTTT
.	TRBV19	TRBJ1-6	.	CASSSDNRKGSYNSPLHF	TGTGCCAGTAGTTCGGACAATCGAAAAGGCTCCTATAATTCACCCCTCCACTTT
.	TRBV11-2	TRBJ1-2	.	CASHSPREGKEYGYTF	TGTGCCAGCCATAGCCCTCGGGAAGGGAAAGAGTATGGCTACACCTTC
.	TRBV9	TRBJ1-2	TRBD1	CASSVTRNPGQGIGYTF	TGTGCCAGCAGCGTGACGCGAAACCCGGGACAGGGAATCGGCTACACCTTC
.	TRBV9	TRBJ1-4	.	CASSVQGKEEKLFF	TGTGCCAGCAGCGTGCAGGGAAAGGAGGAAAAACTGTTTTTT